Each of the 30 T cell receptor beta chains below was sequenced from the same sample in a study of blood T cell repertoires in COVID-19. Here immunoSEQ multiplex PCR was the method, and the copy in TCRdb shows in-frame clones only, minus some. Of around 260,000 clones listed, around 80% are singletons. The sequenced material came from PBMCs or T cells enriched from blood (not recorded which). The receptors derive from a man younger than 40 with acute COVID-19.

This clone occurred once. The CDR3 loop is CASSLAGRGSLGMNTEAFF. Written as DNA, the CDR3 is TGTGCCAGCAGCTTAGCGGGGCGGGGCAGTCTGGGGATGAACACTGAAGCTTTCTTT. This chain connects TRBV7-9 to TRBJ1-1; D may be TRBD1 (5 bases). Germline V gene sequence: CDR1 SEHNR, CDR2 FQNEAQ (reference sequence). The CDR3 is 19 amino acids. Trimming stripped 0 bases from V and 0 bases from J, with 20 bases between.

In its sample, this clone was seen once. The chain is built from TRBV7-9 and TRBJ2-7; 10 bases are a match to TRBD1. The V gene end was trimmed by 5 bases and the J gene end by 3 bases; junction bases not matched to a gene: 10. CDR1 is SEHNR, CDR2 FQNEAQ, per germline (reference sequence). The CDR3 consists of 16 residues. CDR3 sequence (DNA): TGTGCCAGCAGCGACACGGGACAGGGGAATGGCTACGAGCAGTACGTC. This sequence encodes CASSDTGQGNGYEQYV.

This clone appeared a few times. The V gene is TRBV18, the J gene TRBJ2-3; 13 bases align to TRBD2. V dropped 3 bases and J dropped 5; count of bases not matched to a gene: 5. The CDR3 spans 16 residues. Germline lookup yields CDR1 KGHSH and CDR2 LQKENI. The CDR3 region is CASSPPGLAGKDTQYF. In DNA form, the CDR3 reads TGTGCCAGCTCACCCCCGGGACTAGCGGGGAAAGATACGCAGTATTTT.

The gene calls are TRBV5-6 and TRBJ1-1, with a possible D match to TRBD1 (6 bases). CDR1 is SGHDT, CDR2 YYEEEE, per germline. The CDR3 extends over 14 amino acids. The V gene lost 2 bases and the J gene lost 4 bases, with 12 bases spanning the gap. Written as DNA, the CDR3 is TGTGCCAGCAGCTTACCACAGGGTACCACTGAAGCTTTCTTT. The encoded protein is CASSLPQGTTEAFF.

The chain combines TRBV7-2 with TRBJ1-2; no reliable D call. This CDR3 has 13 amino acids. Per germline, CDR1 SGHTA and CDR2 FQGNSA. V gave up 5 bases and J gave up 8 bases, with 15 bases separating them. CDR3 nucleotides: TGTGCCAGCAGCGACCGCGTGGGCGGGGGCTACACCTTC. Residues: CASSDRVGGGYTF.

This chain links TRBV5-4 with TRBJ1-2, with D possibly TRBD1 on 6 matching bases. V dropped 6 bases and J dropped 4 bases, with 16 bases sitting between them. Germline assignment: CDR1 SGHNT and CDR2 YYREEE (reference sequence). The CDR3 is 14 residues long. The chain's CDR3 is CASTHRDTTYGYTF. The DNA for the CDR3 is TGTGCCAGCACCCACCGGGACACAACCTATGGCTACACCTTC.

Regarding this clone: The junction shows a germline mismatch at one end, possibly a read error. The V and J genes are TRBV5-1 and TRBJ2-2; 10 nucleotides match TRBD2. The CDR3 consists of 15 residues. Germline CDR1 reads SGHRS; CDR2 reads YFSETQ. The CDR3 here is CASSFKREGAGELFF. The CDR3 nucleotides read TGTGCCAGCAGCTTTAAGCGGGAGGGAGCCGGGGAGCTGTTTTTT. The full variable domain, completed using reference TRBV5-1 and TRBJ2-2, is KAGVTQTPRYLIKTRGQQVTLSCSPISGHRSVSWYQQTPGQGLQFLFEYFSETQRNKGNFPGRFSGRQFSNSRSEMNVSTLELGDSALYLCASSFKREGAGELFFGEGSRLTVL.

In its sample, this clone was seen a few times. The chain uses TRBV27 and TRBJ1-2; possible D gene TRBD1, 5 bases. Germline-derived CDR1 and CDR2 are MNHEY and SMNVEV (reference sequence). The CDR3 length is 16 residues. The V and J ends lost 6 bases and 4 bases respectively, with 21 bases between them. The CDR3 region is CASSSWGGNEGYGYTF. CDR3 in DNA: TGTGCCAGCAGCTCATGGGGGGGGAATGAGGGCTATGGCTACACCTTC.

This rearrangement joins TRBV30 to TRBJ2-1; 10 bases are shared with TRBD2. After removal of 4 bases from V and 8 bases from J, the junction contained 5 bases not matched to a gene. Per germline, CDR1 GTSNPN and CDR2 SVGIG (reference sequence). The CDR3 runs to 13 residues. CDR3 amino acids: CAWTSGSDDEQFF. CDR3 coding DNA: TGTGCCTGGACTAGCGGGAGTGACGATGAGCAGTTCTTC. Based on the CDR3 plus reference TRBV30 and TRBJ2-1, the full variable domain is SQTIHQWPATLVQPVGSPLSLECTVEGTSNPNLYWYRQAAGRGLQLLFYSVGIGQISSEVPQNLSASRPQDRQFILSSKKLLLSDSGFYLCAWTSGSDDEQFFGPGTRLTVL.

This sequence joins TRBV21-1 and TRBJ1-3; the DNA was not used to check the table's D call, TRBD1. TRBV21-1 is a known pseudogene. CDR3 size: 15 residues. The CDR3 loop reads CASRVGKGDGNTIYF. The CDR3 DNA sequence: TGTGCCAGCAGAGTTGGAAAGGGGGATGGAAACACCATATATTTT.

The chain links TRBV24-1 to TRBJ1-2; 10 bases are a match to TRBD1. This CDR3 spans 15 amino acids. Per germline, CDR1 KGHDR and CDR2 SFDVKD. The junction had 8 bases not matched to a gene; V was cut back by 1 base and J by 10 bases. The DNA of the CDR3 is TGTGCCACCAGTGATTTACGGACAGGGGGAGTCTTCTACACCTTC. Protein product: CATSDLRTGGVFYTF.

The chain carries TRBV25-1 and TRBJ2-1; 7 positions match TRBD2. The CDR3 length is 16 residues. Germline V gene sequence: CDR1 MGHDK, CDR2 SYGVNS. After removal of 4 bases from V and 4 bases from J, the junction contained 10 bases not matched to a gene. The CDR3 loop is CASSGGSPQKYNEQFF. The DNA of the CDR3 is TGTGCCAGCAGTGGCGGGAGTCCGCAAAAATACAATGAGCAGTTCTTC.

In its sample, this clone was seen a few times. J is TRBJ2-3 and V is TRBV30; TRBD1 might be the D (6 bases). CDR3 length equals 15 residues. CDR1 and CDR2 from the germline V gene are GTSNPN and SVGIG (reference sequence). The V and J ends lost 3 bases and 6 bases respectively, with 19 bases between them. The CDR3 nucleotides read TGTGCCTGGAGCCACGGACAGTCTATGGGCGATACGCAGTATTTT. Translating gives CAWSHGQSMGDTQYF.

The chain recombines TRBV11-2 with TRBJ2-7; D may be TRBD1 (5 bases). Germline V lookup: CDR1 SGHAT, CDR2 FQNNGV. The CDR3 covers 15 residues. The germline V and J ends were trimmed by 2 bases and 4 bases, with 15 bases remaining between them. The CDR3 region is CASSLSQVIGYEQYV. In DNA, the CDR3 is TGTGCCAGCAGCTTATCACAGGTGATAGGATACGAGCAGTACGTC.

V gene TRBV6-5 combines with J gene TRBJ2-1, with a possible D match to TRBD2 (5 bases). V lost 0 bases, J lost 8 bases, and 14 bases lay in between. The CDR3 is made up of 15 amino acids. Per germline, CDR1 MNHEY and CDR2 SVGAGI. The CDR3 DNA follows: TGTGCCAGCAGTTACTCGAGTCTAGCTCGCGATGAGCAGTTCTTC. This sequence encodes CASSYSSLARDEQFF.

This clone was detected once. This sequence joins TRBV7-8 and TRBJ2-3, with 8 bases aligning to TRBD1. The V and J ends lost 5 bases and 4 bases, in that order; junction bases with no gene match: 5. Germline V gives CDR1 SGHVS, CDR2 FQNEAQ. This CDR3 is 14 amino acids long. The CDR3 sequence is CASSRDRGSDTQYF. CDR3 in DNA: TGTGCCAGCAGCCGAGACAGGGGTTCAGATACGCAGTATTTT.

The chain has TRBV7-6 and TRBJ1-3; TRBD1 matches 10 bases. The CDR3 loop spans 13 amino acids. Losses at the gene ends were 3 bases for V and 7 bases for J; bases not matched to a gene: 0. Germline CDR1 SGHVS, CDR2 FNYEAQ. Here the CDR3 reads CASSLDRGNTIYF. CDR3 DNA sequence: TGTGCCAGCAGCTTGGACAGGGGGAACACCATATATTTT.

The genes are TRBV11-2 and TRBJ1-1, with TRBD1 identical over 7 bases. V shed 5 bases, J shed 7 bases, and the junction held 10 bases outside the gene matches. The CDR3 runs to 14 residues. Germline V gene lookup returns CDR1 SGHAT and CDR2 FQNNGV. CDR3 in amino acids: CASSKTGPRGEAFF. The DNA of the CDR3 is TGTGCCAGCAGCAAGACAGGGCCAAGGGGTGAAGCTTTCTTT.

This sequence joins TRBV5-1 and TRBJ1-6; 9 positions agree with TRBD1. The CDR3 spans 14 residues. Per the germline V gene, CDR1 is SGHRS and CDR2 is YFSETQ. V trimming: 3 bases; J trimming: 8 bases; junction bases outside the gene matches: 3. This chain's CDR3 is CASSSGQGYSPLHF. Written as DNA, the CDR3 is TGCGCCAGCAGCTCGGGACAGGGCTATTCACCCCTCCACTTT.

CDR3 DNA: TGTGCCAGCAGGCTTAGAAAATACGAGCAGTACGTC. Protein product: CASRLRKYEQYV. The chain is built from TRBV12-3 or TRBV12-4 and TRBJ2-7, with unresolved D. Trimming shortened V by 6 bases and J by 4 bases, and 10 bases separated the two germline ends. CDR3 size: 12 residues.

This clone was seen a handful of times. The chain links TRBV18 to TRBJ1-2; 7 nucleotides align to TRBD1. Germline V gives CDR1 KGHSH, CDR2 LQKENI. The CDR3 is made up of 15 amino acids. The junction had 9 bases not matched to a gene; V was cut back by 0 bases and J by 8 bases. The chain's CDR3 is CASSPPTGKEGGYTF. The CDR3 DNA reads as TGTGCCAGCTCACCACCGACAGGGAAAGAAGGGGGCTACACCTTC.

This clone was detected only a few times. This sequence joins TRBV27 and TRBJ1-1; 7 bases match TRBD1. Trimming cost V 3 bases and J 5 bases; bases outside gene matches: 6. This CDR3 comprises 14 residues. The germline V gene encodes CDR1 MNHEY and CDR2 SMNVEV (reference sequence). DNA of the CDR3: TGTGCCAGCAGTTTGACAGGGTGGATTACTGAAGCTTTCTTT. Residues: CASSLTGWITEAFF.

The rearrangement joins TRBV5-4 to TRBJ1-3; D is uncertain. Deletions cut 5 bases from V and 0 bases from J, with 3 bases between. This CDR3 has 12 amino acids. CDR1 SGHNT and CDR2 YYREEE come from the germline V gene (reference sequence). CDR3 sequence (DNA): TGTGCCAGCAGTCGCTCTGGAAACACCATATATTTT. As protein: CASSRSGNTIYF.

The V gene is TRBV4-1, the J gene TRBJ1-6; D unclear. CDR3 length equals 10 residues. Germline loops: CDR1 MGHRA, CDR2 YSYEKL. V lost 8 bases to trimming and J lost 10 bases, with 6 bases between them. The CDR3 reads CASGGSPLHF. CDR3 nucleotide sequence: TGCGCCAGCGGAGGGTCACCCCTCCACTTT.

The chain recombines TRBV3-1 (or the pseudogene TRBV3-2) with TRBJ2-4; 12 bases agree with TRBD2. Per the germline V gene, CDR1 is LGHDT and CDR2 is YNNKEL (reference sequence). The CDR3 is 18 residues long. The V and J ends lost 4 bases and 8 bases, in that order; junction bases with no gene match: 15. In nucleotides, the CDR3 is TGTGCCAGCAGCCTCCTCTATCCTAGCGGGAGGGCCGAGGACATTCAGTACTTC. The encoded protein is CASSLLYPSGRAEDIQYF.

In DNA form, the CDR3 reads TGTGCTAGTGGTTTGGTAATGGGCAGGGCTGCGCACACTGAAGCTTTCTTT. Translated: CASGLVMGRAAHTEAFF. V is TRBV12-5 and J is TRBJ1-1; D perhaps matches TRBD1 (5 bases). Trimming left V 0 bases short and J 3 bases short, with 17 bases between. Germline V lookup: CDR1 LGHNT, CDR2 FRNRAP. The CDR3 is 17 amino acids.

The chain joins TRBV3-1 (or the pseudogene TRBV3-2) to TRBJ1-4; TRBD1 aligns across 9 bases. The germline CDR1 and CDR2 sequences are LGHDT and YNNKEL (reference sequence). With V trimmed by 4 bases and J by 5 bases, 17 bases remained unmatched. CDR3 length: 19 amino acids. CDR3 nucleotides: TGTGCCAGCAGCCCTTTAAGGGACAGGGAGGGATGGTGGAATGAAAAACTGTTTTTT. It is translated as CASSPLRDREGWWNEKLFF.

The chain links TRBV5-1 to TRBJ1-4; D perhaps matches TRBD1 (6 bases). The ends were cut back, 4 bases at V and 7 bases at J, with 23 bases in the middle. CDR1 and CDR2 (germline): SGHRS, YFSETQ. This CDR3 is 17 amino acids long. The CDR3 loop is CASSPYSGQYSAEKLFF. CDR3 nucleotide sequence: TGCGCCAGCAGCCCCTACTCCGGACAGTATTCGGCTGAAAAACTGTTTTTT.

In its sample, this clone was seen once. The CDR3 protein is CASSYSGVGTGETDTQYF. The CDR3 region has the DNA TGTGCCAGCAGTTACTCGGGCGTGGGGACAGGTGAAACAGATACGCAGTATTTT. The chain carries TRBV6-2 or TRBV6-3 and TRBJ2-3; TRBD1 matches 8 bases. Per germline, CDR1 MNHEY and CDR2 SVGEGT. The CDR3 has 18 residues. The junction had 11 bases not matched to a gene; V was cut back by 0 bases and J by 3 bases.

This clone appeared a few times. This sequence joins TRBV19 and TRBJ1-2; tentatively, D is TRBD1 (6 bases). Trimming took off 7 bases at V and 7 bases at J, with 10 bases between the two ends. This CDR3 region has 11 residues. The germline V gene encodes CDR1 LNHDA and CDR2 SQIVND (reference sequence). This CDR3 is CASMGAGGYTF. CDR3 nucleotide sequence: TGTGCCAGTATGGGGGCTGGTGGCTACACCTTC.